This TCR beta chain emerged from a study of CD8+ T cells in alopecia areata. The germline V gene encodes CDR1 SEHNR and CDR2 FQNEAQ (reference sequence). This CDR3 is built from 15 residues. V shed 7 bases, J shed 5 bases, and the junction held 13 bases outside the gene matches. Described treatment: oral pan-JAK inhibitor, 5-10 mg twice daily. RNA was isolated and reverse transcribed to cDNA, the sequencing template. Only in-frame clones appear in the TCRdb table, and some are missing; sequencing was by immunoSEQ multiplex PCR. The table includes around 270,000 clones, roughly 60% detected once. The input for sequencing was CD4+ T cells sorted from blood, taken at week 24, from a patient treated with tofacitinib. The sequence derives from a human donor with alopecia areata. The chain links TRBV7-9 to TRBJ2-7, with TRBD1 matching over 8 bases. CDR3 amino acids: CASNSGRQGAHEQYF. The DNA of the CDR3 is TGTGCCAGCAACTCCGGCAGGCAGGGGGCCCACGAGCAGTACTTC.